These T cell receptor beta chains were read from a single sample in a study of cytomegalovirus exposure and HLA in healthy donors. Produced via immunoSEQ multiplex PCR; TCRdb's table is partial and in-frame only. The profile shows 35,000 to 40,000 clones, about 66% of them singletons. The sample taken for sequencing was PBMCs. The receptors originated from a man in his fifties in good health and CMV-seropositive. The conserved cysteine and the conserved F or W are not part of the CDR3 here.

V,J,CDR3
TRBV2,TRBJ1-5,ASSGDRGDQPQH
TRBV12-5,TRBJ1-2,ASGATIYYGYT
TRBV6-1,TRBJ2-7,ASREDGQFHEQY
TRBV5-1,TRBJ2-1,ASSLEGQYNEQF
TRBV10-2,TRBJ2-1,ASSELAVLSDEQF
TRBV2,TRBJ1-5,ASSERQRNQPQH
TRBV5-4,TRBJ2-3,ASRLEAGTQY
TRBV6-5,TRBJ1-1,ASRSTGTGGTEAF
TRBV18,TRBJ2-7,ASSPRPGVHEQY
TRBV2,TRBJ2-7,ASSGDIGEQY
TRBV6-4,TRBJ2-1,ASSLTGYEQF
TRBV7-2,TRBJ1-3,ASSSDRGSANTIY
TRBV9,TRBJ2-5,ASSNTGRTQY
TRBV11-3,TRBJ2-2,ASSFRTANTGELF
TRBV15,TRBJ2-2,ATSTSRELF
TRBV4-1,TRBJ2-7,ASSGAAGGAYEQY
TRBV2,TRBJ1-6,ASRANRGSYNSPLH
TRBV27,TRBJ1-2,ASSLTGRDGYT
TRBV10-3,TRBJ2-7,AISVGDSRGGAYEQY
TRBV6-5,TRBJ1-2,ASSYTQGLGYT
TRBV29-1,TRBJ1-1,SVGAGEAF
TRBV10-3,TRBJ2-1,AISGAQGNNEQF
TRBV13,TRBJ2-3,ATARTRTDTQY
TRBV7-8,TRBJ1-3,ASSLTIRDRGLLSGNTIY
TRBV28,TRBJ2-7,ASLSVTGTGEEQY
TRBV2,TRBJ1-2,ASSYMIDSLYGYT
TRBV5-1,TRBJ1-2,ASSRDRYGYT